This T cell receptor beta chain comes out of a study of identifying expanded T cells in peripheral blood. General observations from the study: Across healthy donors, higher total template counts meant significantly greater approximately two-week count variance. Technical replicates showed around 1.2 changed clones; two weeks about 16; four weeks 19.

Points on this clone: The antigen is unknown.

The length of the CDR3 is 15 residues. Germline loops: CDR1 LNHDA, CDR2 SQIVND (reference sequence). The J segment lost 1 base and the V segment lost 4 bases, leaving 5 bases of the junction unmatched. Healthy donors had no documented immune events, such as infections, while sampled. TCRdb's copy holds only in-frame clones and misses some; the assay was immunoSEQ multiplex PCR. The table has fewer than 130,000 clones, 80% to 90% seen once. Source material: blood. The chain couples TRBV19 to TRBJ2-3, with 7 bases identical to TRBD1. The TCR was taken from a person aged 18 to 75 in good health. CDR3 region: CASSKKTGRTDTQYF. The CDR3 DNA reads TGTGCCAGTAGTAAAAAGACAGGGCGCACAGATACGCAGTATTTT.